This TCR beta chain is from a study of beta chain features in type 1 diabetes. General study points: There was a moderate but significant shortening of TCRB CDR3s in all four CD4+ subsets of Type 1 diabetes patients.

Of the isolated RNA, all was reverse transcribed, and so the sequenced material was expressed TCRB transcripts. Samples of naive, central memory and regulatory T cells yielded a mean of around 3.4 million reads. Using immunoSEQ multiplex PCR, the repertoire was profiled, and TCRdb retains in-frame clones only, with some absent. The sample has some 660,000 clones, around an eighth seen once. The V end was cut by 4 bases, the J end by 6 bases, with 3 bases between. This CDR3 spans 11 amino acids. Germline CDR1 and CDR2: LGHNA and YNFKEQ. Concerning this clone itself: The antigen remains unidentified.

Sequencing input: naive CD4+ T cells from blood. This chain connects TRBV4-2 to TRBJ2-2, with D uncertain. The clonotype originates from a man aged 18-30 years with type 1 diabetes. CDR3: CASSRAGELFF. In DNA form, the CDR3 reads TGTGCCAGCAGCCGGGCCGGGGAGCTGTTTTTT.